This is a list of T cell receptor beta chains from one sample in a study of T cell repertoires in cytomegalovirus infection. Their cognate antigens are unknown. Using its own MiXCR run on the reads, TCRdb lists one record per CDR3 protein. The sample lists about 920,000 distinct CDR3 sequences, about a third occurring once. Sequencing was performed on cultured CD8+ T cells from PBMCs, taken from culture after CMV antigen stimulation. Every receptor here comes from a human donor in good health (CMV status not recorded). Some clones in this sample may be carry-over from other donors' samples. Both conserved end residues are part of each CDR3. The D gene is left open where the match is weak. Where a row states a size, it is once, few, many or the class of an expanded clone; other rows omit it.

CDR3: CASRMGHQPQHF
DNA: TGTGCCAGTAGAATGGGGCATCAGCCCCAGCATTTT
V: TRBV19
J: TRBJ1-5
D: NA
size: NA

CDR3: CASSLGPGESPLHF
DNA: TGTGCCAGCAGCTTAGGGCCAGGGGAATCACCCCTCCACTTT
V: TRBV28
J: TRBJ1-6
D: NA
size: NA

CDR3: CASSPIETIREPQHF
DNA: TGTGCCAGTAGTCCTATAGAGACAATTAGAGAGCCCCAGCATTTT
V: TRBV19
J: TRBJ1-5
D: NA
size: NA

CDR3: CASSPTEDTQYF
DNA: TGTGCCAGCAGTCCCACTGAAGATACGCAGTATTTT
V: TRBV6-6
J: TRBJ2-3
D: NA
size: few

CDR3: CASSPRTPNTEAFF
DNA: TGTGCCAGTAGTCCCCGAACCCCGAACACTGAAGCTTTCTTT
V: TRBV19
J: TRBJ1-1
D: NA
size: NA

CDR3: CSARIGTAFMETQYF
DNA: TGCAGTGCTAGAATCGGGACAGCGTTCATGGAGACCCAGTACTTC
V: TRBV20-1
J: TRBJ2-5
D: TRBD1
size: NA

CDR3: CASSPRPGHITDTQYF
DNA: TGTGCCAGCAGTCCCCGACCGGGACATATCACAGATACGCAGTATTTT
V: TRBV27
J: TRBJ2-3
D: NA
size: NA

CDR3: CASSDRDRDVDEQFF
DNA: TGTGCCAGCAGTGATAGGGACAGGGATGTCGATGAGCAGTTCTTC
V: TRBV6-4
J: TRBJ2-1
D: TRBD1
size: few

CDR3: CASSTARVTDNEQFF
DNA: TGTGCCAGCAGCACAGCCCGGGTGACCGACAATGAGCAGTTCTTC
V: TRBV7-9
J: TRBJ2-1
D: NA
size: NA

CDR3: CASSELGLADGYNEQFF
DNA: TGTGCCAGCAGTGAACTTGGACTAGCAGATGGTTACAATGAGCAGTTCTTC
V: TRBV2
J: TRBJ2-1
D: TRBD2
size: few

CDR3: CASSFSRKETQYF
DNA: TGTGCCAGCAGTTTTAGTAGGAAGGAGACCCAGTACTTC
V: TRBV28
J: TRBJ2-5
D: NA
size: few

CDR3: CASSFTGVSTDTQYF
DNA: TGTGCCAGCAGCTTTACAGGGGTTAGCACAGATACGCAGTATTTT
V: TRBV7-9
J: TRBJ2-3
D: TRBD1
size: few

CDR3: CASATHYGYTF
DNA: TGTGCTAGTGCCACACACTATGGCTACACCTTC
V: TRBV12-5
J: TRBJ1-2
D: NA
size: few

CDR3: CASSPIQATYGYTF
DNA: TGTGCCAGCAGCCCGATTCAAGCTACCTATGGCTACACCTTC
V: TRBV5-6
J: TRBJ1-2
D: NA
size: NA

CDR3: CASSPTPIYGYTF
DNA: TGTGCCAGCAGCCCGACCCCGATCTATGGCTACACCTTC
V: TRBV27
J: TRBJ1-2
D: NA
size: few

CDR3: CASSEATHYNYGYTF
DNA: TGTGCCAGCAGTGAAGCGACCCACTATAACTATGGCTACACCTTC
V: TRBV2
J: TRBJ1-2
D: NA
size: few

CDR3: CASGHQGSGTEAFF
DNA: TGTGCTAGTGGCCATCAGGGGTCGGGCACTGAAGCTTTCTTT
V: TRBV12-5
J: TRBJ1-1
D: NA
size: NA

CDR3: CSANTGTEETQYF
DNA: TGCAGTGCGAACACCGGGACAGAAGAGACCCAGTACTTC
V: TRBV20-1
J: TRBJ2-5
D: TRBD1
size: NA

CDR3: CASSLGHIEDEQYF
DNA: TGTGCCAGCAGCCTCGGACATATCGAGGACGAGCAGTACTTC
V: TRBV12-3/TRBV12-4
J: TRBJ2-7
D: NA
size: NA

CDR3: CASSYTGQQETQYF
DNA: TGTGCCAGCAGTTACACAGGACAACAAGAGACCCAGTACTTC
V: TRBV12-3/TRBV12-4
J: TRBJ2-5
D: NA
size: many

CDR3: CASSRGLATWDTQYF
DNA: TGTGCCAGCAGCCGGGGACTAGCGACCTGGGATACGCAGTATTTT
V: TRBV7-9
J: TRBJ2-3
D: TRBD2
size: NA

CDR3: CASSSAGTGNTEAFF
DNA: TGTGCCAGCAGCTCCGCCGGGACAGGGAACACTGAAGCTTTCTTT
V: TRBV5-4
J: TRBJ1-1
D: TRBD1
size: NA

CDR3: CASSAKGGGEADTQYF
DNA: TGTGCCAGCAGCGCCAAGGGCGGGGGGGAGGCAGATACGCAGTATTTT
V: TRBV9
J: TRBJ2-3
D: TRBD2
size: NA

CDR3: CASSSRYRIEETQYF
DNA: TGCGCCAGCAGCTCAAGGTATCGAATTGAGGAGACCCAGTACTTC
V: TRBV4-3
J: TRBJ2-5
D: NA
size: NA

CDR3: CAIRGTGKKAYEQYF
DNA: TGTGCCATCAGGGGGACAGGGAAAAAAGCCTACGAGCAGTACTTC
V: TRBV10-3
J: TRBJ2-7
D: TRBD1
size: few

CDR3: CASSQSRDANVLTF
DNA: TGTGCCAGCAGCCAATCACGAGACGCCAACGTCCTGACTTTC
V: TRBV7-9
J: TRBJ2-6
D: NA
size: NA

CDR3: CATTKGINEKLFF
DNA: TGTGCCACCACGAAGGGGATTAATGAAAAACTGTTTTTT
V: TRBV10-3
J: TRBJ1-4
D: NA
size: many

CDR3: CASSDRTDYEQYF
DNA: TGTGCCAGCAGTGATCGGACGGACTACGAGCAGTACTTC
V: TRBV2
J: TRBJ2-7
D: NA
size: few

CDR3: CAASGLGGPRPQHF
DNA: TGTGCCGCCTCTGGGTTGGGAGGTCCGAGGCCCCAGCATTTT
V: TRBV19
J: TRBJ1-5
D: NA
size: NA

CDR3: CASSDWDIIPGETQYF
DNA: TGTGCCAGCAGTGATTGGGACATCATCCCGGGGGAGACCCAGTACTTC
V: TRBV2
J: TRBJ2-5
D: NA
size: NA

CDR3: CSARDLRSYEQYF
DNA: TGCAGTGCTAGAGATTTGAGAAGCTACGAGCAGTACTTC
V: TRBV20-1
J: TRBJ2-7
D: NA
size: few

CDR3: CASRAGGPNTEAFF
DNA: TGTGCCAGCAGGGCTGGGGGGCCCAACACTGAAGCTTTCTTT
V: TRBV6-2/TRBV6-3
J: TRBJ1-1
D: NA
size: NA

CDR3: CASSGGAQWSGYTF
DNA: TGTGCCAGCAGTGGGGGGGCCCAGTGGTCCGGCTACACCTTC
V: TRBV2
J: TRBJ1-2
D: NA
size: NA

CDR3: CASSFTGGEQFF
DNA: TGTGCCAGCAGTTTTACAGGAGGTGAGCAGTTCTTC
V: TRBV12-3/TRBV12-4
J: TRBJ2-1
D: NA
size: NA

CDR3: CAILGTDTYEQYF
DNA: TGTGCCATACTCGGGACAGACACCTACGAGCAGTACTTC
V: TRBV10-3
J: TRBJ2-7
D: TRBD1
size: once

CDR3: CASSQGLDRVNQPQHF
DNA: TGTGCCAGCAGCCAAGGCCTGGACAGGGTCAATCAGCCCCAGCATTTT
V: TRBV4-2
J: TRBJ1-5
D: TRBD1
size: few

CDR3: CASSFRVSGTEAFF
DNA: TGTGCCAGCAGTTTCAGGGTGTCCGGCACTGAAGCTTTCTTT
V: TRBV27
J: TRBJ1-1
D: NA
size: NA

CDR3: CASSYQGSQPQHF
DNA: TGTGCCAGCAGCTACCAGGGGAGTCAGCCCCAGCATTTT
V: TRBV7-2
J: TRBJ1-5
D: NA
size: many

CDR3: CASSSTGFPETQYF
DNA: TGTGCCAGCAGTTCCACAGGGTTCCCGGAGACCCAGTACTTC
V: TRBV27
J: TRBJ2-5
D: NA
size: many

CDR3: CASSLAGQENEKLFF
DNA: TGTGCCAGCAGCTTAGCGGGACAGGAAAATGAAAAACTGTTTTTT
V: TRBV7-8
J: TRBJ1-4
D: TRBD1
size: many

CDR3: CSGRDGLNTEAFF
DNA: TGCAGCGGTCGGGACGGATTGAACACTGAAGCTTTCTTT
V: TRBV29-1
J: TRBJ1-1
D: NA
size: NA

CDR3: CASSLQGFQETQYF
DNA: TGTGCCAGCAGTCTACAGGGATTCCAAGAGACCCAGTACTTC
V: TRBV7-9
J: TRBJ2-5
D: NA
size: many

CDR3: CASSKVGEKLFF
DNA: TGTGCCAGCAGCAAGGTCGGGGAAAAACTGTTTTTT
V: TRBV7-9
J: TRBJ1-4
D: NA
size: once

CDR3: CASSLDAGTAVYNEQFF
DNA: TGTGCCAGCAGCTTGGATGCCGGGACAGCTGTCTACAATGAGCAGTTCTTC
V: TRBV7-2
J: TRBJ2-1
D: TRBD1
size: many

CDR3: CASRLRAGSSYEQYF
DNA: TGTGCCAGCAGGCTGAGGGCAGGGTCCTCCTACGAGCAGTACTTC
V: TRBV7-8
J: TRBJ2-7
D: NA
size: few

CDR3: CASSLWRGEQYF
DNA: TGTGCCAGCAGTTTATGGCGGGGTGAGCAGTATTTT
V: TRBV28
J: TRBJ2-3
D: NA
size: NA

CDR3: CASSIGTSGLADTQYF
DNA: TGTGCCAGCAGCATAGGGACTAGCGGGCTCGCAGATACGCAGTATTTT
V: TRBV7-2
J: TRBJ2-3
D: TRBD2
size: many

CDR3: CAISGGGLSETQYF
DNA: TGTGCCATCAGTGGAGGAGGCCTTTCGGAGACCCAGTACTTC
V: TRBV10-3
J: TRBJ2-5
D: NA
size: NA

CDR3: CASSLPGAHNEQFF
DNA: TGCGCCAGCAGCTTGCCGGGGGCCCACAATGAGCAGTTCTTC
V: TRBV5-1
J: TRBJ2-1
D: NA
size: NA

CDR3: CASSVDRPVSFNTEAFF
DNA: TGTGCCAGCAGTGTAGACAGGCCAGTTTCCTTCAACACTGAAGCTTTCTTT
V: TRBV6-1
J: TRBJ1-1
D: NA
size: few

CDR3: CASKGIAGAPATDTQYF
DNA: TGCGCCAGCAAGGGGATAGCGGGGGCCCCTGCCACAGATACGCAGTATTTT
V: TRBV10-2
J: TRBJ2-3
D: TRBD2
size: NA

CDR3: CASSSSGTQMLYGYTF
DNA: TGTGCCAGCAGTTCCTCCGGGACACAGATGCTCTATGGCTACACCTTC
V: TRBV6-2/TRBV6-3
J: TRBJ1-2
D: NA
size: few

CDR3: CASSSTGLQAQPQHF
DNA: TGTGCCAGCAGCTCAACAGGCCTACAAGCCCAGCCCCAGCATTTT
V: TRBV12-3/TRBV12-4
J: TRBJ1-5
D: NA
size: few

CDR3: CASSPGTAGGTEAFF
DNA: TGTGCCAGCAGCCCAGGGACAGCCGGCGGCACTGAAGCTTTCTTT
V: TRBV13
J: TRBJ1-1
D: TRBD1
size: NA

CDR3: CASTGGRLNTEAFF
DNA: TGTGCCAGCACCGGGGGACGGTTGAACACTGAAGCTTTCTTT
V: TRBV7-4
J: TRBJ1-1
D: NA
size: NA

CDR3: CASSSGQTDTQYF
DNA: TGTGCCAGCAGCTCCGGACAGACCGATACGCAGTATTTT
V: TRBV5-4
J: TRBJ2-3
D: NA
size: NA